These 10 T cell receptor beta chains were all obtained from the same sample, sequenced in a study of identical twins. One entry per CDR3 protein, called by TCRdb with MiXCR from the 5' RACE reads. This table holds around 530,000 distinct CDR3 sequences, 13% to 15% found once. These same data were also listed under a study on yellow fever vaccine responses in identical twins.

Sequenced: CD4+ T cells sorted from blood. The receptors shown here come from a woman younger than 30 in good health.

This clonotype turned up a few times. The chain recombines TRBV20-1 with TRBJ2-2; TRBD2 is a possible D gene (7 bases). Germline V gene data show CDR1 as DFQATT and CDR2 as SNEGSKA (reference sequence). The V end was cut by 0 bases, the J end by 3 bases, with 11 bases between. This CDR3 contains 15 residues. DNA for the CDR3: TGCAGTGCTAGAGATGGGGGGGCGTACACCGGGGAGCTGTTTTTT. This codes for CSARDGGAYTGELFF.

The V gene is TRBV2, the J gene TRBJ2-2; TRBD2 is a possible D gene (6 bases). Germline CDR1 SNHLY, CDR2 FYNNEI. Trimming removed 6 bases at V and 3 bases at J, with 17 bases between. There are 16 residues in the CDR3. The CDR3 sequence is CASSGNPGVYTGELFF. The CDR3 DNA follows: TGTGCCAGCAGCGGGAACCCGGGGGTCTACACCGGGGAGCTGTTTTTT. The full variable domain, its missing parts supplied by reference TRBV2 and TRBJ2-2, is EPEVTQTPSHQVTQMGQEVILRCVPISNHLYFYWYRQILGQKVEFLVSFYNNEISEKSEIFDDQFSVERPDGSNFTLKIRSTKLEDSAMYFCASSGNPGVYTGELFFGEGSRLTVL.

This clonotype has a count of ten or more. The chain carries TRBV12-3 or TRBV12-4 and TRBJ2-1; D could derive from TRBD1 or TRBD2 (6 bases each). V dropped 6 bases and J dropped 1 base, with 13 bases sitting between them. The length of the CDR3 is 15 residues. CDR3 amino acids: CASRLGGGSYNEQFF. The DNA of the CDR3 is TGTGCCAGCAGGCTGGGGGGCGGATCCTACAATGAGCAGTTCTTC.

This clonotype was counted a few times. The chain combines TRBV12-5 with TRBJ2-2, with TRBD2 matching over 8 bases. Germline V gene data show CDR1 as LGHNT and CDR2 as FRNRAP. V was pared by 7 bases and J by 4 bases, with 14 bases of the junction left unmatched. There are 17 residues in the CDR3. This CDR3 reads CASAQPTGGVGTGELFF. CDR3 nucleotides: TGTGCTAGTGCCCAACCAACCGGGGGGGTAGGCACCGGGGAGCTGTTTTTT.

CDR3 in amino acids: CATISKGSSSYNSPLHF. For the CDR3, the DNA is TGTGCCACCATTTCAAAAGGTTCAAGCTCCTATAATTCACCCCTCCACTTT. The gene calls are TRBV6-5 and TRBJ1-6; D uncertain. V dropped 10 bases and J dropped 0 bases, with 19 bases sitting between them. In germline, CDR1 is MNHEY, CDR2 SVGAGI. The CDR3 runs 17 residues.

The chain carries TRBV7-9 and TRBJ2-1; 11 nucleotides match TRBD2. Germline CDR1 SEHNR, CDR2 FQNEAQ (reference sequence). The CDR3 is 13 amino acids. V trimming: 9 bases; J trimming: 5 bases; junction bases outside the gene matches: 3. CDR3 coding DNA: TGTGCCAGGGGACTAGCGGATCACAATGAGCAGTTCTTC. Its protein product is CARGLADHNEQFF.

CDR3 sequence (DNA): TGCAGTGCAACGCCCGGGACTACTCGCACAGATACGCAGTATTTT. Its protein is CSATPGTTRTDTQYF. V gene TRBV20-1 combines with J gene TRBJ2-3, with TRBD2 matching 7 bases. Germline CDR1 reads DFQATT; CDR2 reads SNEGSKA (reference sequence). The CDR3 loop spans 15 amino acids. V shed 6 bases, J shed 1 base, and the junction held 10 bases outside the gene matches.

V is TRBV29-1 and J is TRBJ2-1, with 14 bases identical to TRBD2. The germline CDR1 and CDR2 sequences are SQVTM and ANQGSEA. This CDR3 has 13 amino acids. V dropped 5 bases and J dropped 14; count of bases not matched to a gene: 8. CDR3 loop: CSVPGLAGEGEFF. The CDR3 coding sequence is TGCAGCGTTCCGGGACTAGCGGGAGAGGGGGAGTTCTTC.

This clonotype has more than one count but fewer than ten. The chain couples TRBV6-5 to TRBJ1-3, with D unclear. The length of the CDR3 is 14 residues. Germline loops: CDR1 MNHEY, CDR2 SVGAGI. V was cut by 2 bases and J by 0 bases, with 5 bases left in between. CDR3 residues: CASSYGVSGNTIYF. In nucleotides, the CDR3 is TGTGCCAGCAGTTACGGGGTCTCTGGAAACACCATATATTTT.

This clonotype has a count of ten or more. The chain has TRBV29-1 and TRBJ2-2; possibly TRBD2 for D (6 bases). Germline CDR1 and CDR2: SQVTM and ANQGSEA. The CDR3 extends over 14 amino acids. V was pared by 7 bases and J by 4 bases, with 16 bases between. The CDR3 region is CSGGKGLGTGELFF. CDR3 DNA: TGCAGCGGCGGGAAGGGACTGGGCACCGGGGAGCTGTTTTTT.